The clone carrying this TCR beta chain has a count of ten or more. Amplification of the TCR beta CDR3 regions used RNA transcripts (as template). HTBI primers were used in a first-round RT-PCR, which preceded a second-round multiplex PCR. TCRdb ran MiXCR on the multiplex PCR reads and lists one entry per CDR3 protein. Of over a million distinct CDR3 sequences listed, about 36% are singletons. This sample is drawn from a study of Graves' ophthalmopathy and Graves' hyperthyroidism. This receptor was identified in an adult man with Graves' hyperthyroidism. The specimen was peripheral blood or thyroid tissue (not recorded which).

The CDR3 reads CASSSRGTRMNTEAFF. The CDR3 DNA is TGTGCCAGCAGCTCCCGTGGGACTCGCATGAACACTGAAGCTTTCTTT. The chain carries TRBV7-8 and TRBJ1-1; D perhaps matches TRBD1 (5 bases). CDR1 and CDR2 (germline): SGHVS, FQNEAQ. CDR3 length equals 16 residues. V gave up 4 bases and J gave up 0 bases, with 15 bases separating them.